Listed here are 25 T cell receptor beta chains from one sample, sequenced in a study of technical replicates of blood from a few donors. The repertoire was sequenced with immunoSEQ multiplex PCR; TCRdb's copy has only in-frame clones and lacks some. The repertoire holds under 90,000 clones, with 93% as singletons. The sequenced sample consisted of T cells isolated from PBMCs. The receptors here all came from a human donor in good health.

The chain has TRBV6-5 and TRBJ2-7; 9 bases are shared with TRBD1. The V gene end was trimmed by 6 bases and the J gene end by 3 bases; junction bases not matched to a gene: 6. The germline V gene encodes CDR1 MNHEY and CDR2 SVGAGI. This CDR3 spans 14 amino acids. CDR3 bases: TGTGCCAGCAGCTCAGGACAGGGGAACTACGAGCAGTACTTC. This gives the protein CASSSGQGNYEQYF.

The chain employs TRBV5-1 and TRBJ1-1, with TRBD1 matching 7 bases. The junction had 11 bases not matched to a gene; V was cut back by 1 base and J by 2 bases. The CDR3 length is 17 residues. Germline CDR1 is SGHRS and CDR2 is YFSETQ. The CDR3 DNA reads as TGCGCCAGCAGCTTGAGGACAGGAGCTCTCTCCAACACTGAAGCTTTCTTT. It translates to CASSLRTGALSNTEAFF.

The CDR3 sequence: CASSLSPGQPQHF. The DNA for the CDR3 is TGTGCCAGCAGCTTATCCCCGGGACAGCCCCAGCATTTT. V gene TRBV7-2 combines with J gene TRBJ1-5, with D uncertain. Trimming stripped 2 bases from V and 7 bases from J, with 9 bases between. Germline V gene lookup returns CDR1 SGHTA and CDR2 FQGNSA. CDR3 length equals 13 residues.

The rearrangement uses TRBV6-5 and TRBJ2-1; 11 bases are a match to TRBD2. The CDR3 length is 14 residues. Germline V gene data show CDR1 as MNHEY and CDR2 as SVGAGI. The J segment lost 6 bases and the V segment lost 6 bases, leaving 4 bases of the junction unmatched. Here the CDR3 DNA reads TGTGCCAGCAGATTTAGCGGGGGGGCCAATGAGCAGTTCTTC. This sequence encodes CASRFSGGANEQFF.

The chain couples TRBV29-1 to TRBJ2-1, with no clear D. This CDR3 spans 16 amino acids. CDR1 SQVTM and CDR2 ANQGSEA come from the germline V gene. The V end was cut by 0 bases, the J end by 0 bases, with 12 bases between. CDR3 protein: CSVEEATASSYNEQFF. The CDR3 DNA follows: TGCAGCGTTGAAGAGGCGACTGCAAGCTCCTACAATGAGCAGTTCTTC.

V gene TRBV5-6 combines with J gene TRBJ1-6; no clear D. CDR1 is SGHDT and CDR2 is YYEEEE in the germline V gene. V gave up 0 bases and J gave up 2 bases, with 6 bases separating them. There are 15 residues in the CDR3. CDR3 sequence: CASSLDGAYNSPLHF. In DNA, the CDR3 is TGTGCCAGCAGCTTGGACGGGGCCTATAATTCACCCCTCCACTTT.

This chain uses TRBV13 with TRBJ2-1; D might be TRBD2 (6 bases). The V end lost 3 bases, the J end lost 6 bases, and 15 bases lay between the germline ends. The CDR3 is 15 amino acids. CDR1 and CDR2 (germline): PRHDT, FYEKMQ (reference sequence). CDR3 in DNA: TGTGCCAGCAGCTTTGGGACTTTAGGGGCCAATGAGCAGTTCTTC. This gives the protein CASSFGTLGANEQFF.

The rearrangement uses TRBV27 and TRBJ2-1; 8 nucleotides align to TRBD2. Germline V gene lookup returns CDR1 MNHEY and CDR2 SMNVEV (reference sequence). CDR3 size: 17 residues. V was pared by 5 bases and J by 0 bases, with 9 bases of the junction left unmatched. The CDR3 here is CASSGLSGTRSYNEQFF. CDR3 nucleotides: TGTGCCAGCAGTGGTCTTAGCGGGACCCGCTCCTACAATGAGCAGTTCTTC.

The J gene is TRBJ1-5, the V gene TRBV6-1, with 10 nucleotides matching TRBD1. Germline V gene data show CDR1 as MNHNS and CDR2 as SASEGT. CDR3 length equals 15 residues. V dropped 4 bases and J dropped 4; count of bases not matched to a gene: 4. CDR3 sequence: CASSAGTGENQPQHF. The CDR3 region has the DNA TGTGCCAGCAGTGCAGGGACAGGGGAGAATCAGCCCCAGCATTTT.

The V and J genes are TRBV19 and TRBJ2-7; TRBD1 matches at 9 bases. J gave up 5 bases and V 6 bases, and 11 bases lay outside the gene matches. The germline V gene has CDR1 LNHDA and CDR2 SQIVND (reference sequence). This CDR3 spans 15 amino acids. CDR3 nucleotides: TGTGCCAGTAGCTACATTGGGACAGGGCTGAACGAGCAGTACTTC. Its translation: CASSYIGTGLNEQYF.

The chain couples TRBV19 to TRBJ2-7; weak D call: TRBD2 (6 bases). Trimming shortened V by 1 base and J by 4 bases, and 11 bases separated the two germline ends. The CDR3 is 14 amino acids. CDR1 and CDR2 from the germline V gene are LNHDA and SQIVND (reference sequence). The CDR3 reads CASSIGGIRYEQYF. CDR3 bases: TGTGCCAGTAGTATAGGCGGGATCAGGTACGAGCAGTACTTC.

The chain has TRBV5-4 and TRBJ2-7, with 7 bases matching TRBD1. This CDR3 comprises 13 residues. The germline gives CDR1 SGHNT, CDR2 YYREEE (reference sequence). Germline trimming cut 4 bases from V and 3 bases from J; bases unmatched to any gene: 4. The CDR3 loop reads CASSQTGSYEQYF. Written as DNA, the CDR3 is TGTGCCAGCAGCCAGACAGGGAGCTACGAGCAGTACTTC.

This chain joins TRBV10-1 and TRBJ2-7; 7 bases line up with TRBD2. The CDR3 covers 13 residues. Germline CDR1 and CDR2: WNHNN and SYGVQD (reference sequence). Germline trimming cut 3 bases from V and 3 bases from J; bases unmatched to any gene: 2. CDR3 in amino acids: CASSDGGSYEQYF. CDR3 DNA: TGCGCCAGCAGTGATGGCGGGAGCTACGAGCAGTACTTC.

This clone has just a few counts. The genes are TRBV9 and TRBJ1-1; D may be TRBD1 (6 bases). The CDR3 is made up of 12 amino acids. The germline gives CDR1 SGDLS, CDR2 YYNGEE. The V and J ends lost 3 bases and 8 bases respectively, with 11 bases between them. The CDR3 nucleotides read TGTGCCAGCAGCGGATTAACAGGGGAAGCTTTCTTT. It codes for CASSGLTGEAFF.

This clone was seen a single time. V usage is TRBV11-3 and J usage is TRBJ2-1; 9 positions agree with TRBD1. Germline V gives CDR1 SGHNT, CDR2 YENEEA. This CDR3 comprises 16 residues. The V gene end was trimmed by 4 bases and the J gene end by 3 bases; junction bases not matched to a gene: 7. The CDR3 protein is CASSSLRDRDYNEQFF. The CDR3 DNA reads TGTGCCAGCAGCTCCCTACGGGACAGGGACTACAATGAGCAGTTCTTC.

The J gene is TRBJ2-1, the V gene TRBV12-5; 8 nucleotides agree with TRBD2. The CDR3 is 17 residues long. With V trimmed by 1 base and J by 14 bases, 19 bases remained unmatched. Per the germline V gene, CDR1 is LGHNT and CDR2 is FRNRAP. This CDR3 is CASGLAPTGGGPRSKFF. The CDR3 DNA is TGTGCTAGTGGTTTGGCCCCGACTGGCGGGGGGCCGCGATCTAAGTTCTTC.

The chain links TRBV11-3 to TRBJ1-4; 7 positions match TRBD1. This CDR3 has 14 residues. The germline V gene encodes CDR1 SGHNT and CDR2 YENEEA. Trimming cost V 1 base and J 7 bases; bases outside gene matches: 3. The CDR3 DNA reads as TGTGCCAGCAGCTTAGCAGGGGGGCTTGAAAAACTGTTTTTT. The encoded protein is CASSLAGGLEKLFF.

CDR3 sequence: CSVGAGEQYF. CDR3 DNA: TGCAGCGTAGGGGCCGGAGAGCAGTACTTC. The V and J genes are TRBV29-1 and TRBJ2-7, with TRBD1 as a possible D gene (5 bases). Per the germline V gene, CDR1 is SQVTM and CDR2 is ANQGSEA. Trimming left V 6 bases short and J 7 bases short, with 10 bases between. The CDR3 is 10 residues long.

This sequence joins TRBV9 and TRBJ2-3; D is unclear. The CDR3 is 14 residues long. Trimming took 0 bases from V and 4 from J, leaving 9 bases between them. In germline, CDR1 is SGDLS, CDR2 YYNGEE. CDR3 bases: TGTGCCAGCAGCGTAGTCCCGGGTCCAGATACGCAGTATTTT. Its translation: CASSVVPGPDTQYF.

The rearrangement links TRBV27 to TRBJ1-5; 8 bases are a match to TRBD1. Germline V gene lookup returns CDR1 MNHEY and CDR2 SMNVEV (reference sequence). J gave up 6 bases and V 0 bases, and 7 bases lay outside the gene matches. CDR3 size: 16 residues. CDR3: CASSLSAGQASQPQHF. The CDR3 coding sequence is TGTGCCAGCAGTTTATCGGCGGGACAGGCAAGTCAGCCCCAGCATTTT.

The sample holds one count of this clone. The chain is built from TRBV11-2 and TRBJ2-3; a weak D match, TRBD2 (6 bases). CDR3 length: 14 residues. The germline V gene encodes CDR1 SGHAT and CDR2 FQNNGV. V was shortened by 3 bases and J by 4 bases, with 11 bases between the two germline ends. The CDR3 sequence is CASSFGGEADTQYF. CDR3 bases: TGTGCCAGCAGCTTCGGGGGAGAGGCAGATACGCAGTATTTT. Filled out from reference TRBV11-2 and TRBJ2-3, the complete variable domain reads EAGVAQSPRYKIIEKRQSVAFWCNPISGHATLYWYQQILGQGPKLLIQFQNNGVVDDSQLPKDRFSAERLKGVDSTLKIQPAKLEDSAVYLCASSFGGEADTQYFGPGTRLTVL.

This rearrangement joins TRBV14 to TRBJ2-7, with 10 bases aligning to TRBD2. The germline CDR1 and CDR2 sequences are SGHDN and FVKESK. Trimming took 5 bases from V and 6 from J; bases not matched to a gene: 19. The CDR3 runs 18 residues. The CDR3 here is CASSLSPILAGLLVEQYF. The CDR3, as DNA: TGTGCCAGCAGCTTAAGCCCAATACTAGCGGGATTATTGGTCGAGCAGTACTTC.

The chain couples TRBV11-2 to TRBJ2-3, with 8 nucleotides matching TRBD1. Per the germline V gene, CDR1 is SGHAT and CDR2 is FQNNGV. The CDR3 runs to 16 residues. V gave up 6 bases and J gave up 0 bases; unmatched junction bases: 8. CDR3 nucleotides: TGTGCCAGCAGTTTCAGGGGGCGAACGAGCACAGATACGCAGTATTTT. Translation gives CASSFRGRTSTDTQYF.

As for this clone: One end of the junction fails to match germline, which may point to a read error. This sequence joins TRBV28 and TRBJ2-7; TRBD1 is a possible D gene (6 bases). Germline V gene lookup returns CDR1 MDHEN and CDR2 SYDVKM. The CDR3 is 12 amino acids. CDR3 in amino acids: CASCFGGGEQYF. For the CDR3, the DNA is TGTGCCAGCTGTTTTGGGGGCGGCGAGCAGTACTTC.

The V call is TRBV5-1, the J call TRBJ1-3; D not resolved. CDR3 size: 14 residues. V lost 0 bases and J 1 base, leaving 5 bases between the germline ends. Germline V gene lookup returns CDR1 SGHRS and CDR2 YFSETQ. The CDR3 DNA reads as TGCGCCAGCAGCTTGGAGACTTCTGGAAACACCATATATTTT. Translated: CASSLETSGNTIYF. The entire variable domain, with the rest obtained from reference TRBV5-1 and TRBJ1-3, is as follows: KAGVTQTPRYLIKTRGQQVTLSCSPISGHRSVSWYQQTPGQGLQFLFEYFSETQRNKGNFPGRFSGRQFSNSRSEMNVSTLELGDSALYLCASSLETSGNTIYFGEGSWLTVV.